A single T cell receptor beta chain is shown here with its context. Its antigen is not known. The record originates from a study of T cell repertoires in cytomegalovirus infection. The overall study: Matching HLA type, along with CMV infection, was indicated by public TCR beta signatures.

TCRdb reanalysed the reads using MiXCR and keeps one entry per CDR3 protein. The sample includes 680,000 or so distinct CDR3 sequences, 35% of them seen just once. Germline CDR1 is KGHDR and CDR2 is SFDVKD. The CDR3 covers 14 residues. Trimming took off 4 bases at V and 2 bases at J, with 9 bases between the two ends. General study points: CMV carriers with the relevant HLA were identified by cumulative public TCR beta family frequency. It was HLA-C-restricted CMV-specific TCR beta clonotypes that dominated the response ex vivo.

Sequencing was performed on PBMCs. The chain links TRBV24-1 to TRBJ2-3; D call uncertain. This TCR derives from a human donor in good health (CMV status not recorded). Some clones in this sample may be carry-over from other donors' samples. The chain's CDR3 is CATSDYSSTDTQYF. In DNA, the CDR3 is TGTGCCACCAGTGACTACAGCTCCACAGATACGCAGTATTTT.